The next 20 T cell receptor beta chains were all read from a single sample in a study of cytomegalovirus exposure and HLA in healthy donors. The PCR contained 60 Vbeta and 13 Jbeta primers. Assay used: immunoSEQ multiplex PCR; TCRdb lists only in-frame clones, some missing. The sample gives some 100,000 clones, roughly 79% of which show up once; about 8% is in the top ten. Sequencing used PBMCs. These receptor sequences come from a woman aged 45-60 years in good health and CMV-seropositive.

The chain's CDR3 is CASSFRSGYTF. The CDR3 nucleotides read TGTGCCAGCAGCTTTCGGAGTGGCTACACCTTC. The chain recombines TRBV11-2 with TRBJ1-2; D unresolved. V was shortened by 3 bases and J by 7 bases, with 6 bases between the two germline ends. This CDR3 comprises 11 residues. Germline assignment: CDR1 SGHAT and CDR2 FQNNGV.

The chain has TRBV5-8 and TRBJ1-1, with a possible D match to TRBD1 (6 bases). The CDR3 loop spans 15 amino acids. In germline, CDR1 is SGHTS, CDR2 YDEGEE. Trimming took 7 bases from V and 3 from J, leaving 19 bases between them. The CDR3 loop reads CASWRGGGPDTEAFF. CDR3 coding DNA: TGTGCCAGCTGGAGGGGCGGGGGGCCTGACACTGAAGCTTTCTTT. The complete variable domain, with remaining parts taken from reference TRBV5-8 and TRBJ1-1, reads EAGVTQSPTHLIKTRGQQATLRCSPISGHTSVYWYQQALGLGLQFLLWYDEGEERNRGNFPPRFSGRQFPNYSSELNVNALELEDSALYLCASWRGGGPDTEAFFGQGTRLTVV.

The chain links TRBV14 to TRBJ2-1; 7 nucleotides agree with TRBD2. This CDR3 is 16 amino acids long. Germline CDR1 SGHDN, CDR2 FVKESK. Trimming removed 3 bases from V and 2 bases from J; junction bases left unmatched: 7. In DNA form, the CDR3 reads TGTGCCAGCAGCCAGAGGACTAGGTCACCCTACAATGAGCAGTTCTTC. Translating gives CASSQRTRSPYNEQFF.

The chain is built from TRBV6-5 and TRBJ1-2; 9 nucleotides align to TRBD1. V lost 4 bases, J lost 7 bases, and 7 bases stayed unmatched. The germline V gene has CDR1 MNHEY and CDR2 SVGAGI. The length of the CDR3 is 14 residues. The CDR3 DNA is TGTGCCAGCAGTTCCGGGACAGGGCCTTCTGGCTACACCTTC. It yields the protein CASSSGTGPSGYTF.

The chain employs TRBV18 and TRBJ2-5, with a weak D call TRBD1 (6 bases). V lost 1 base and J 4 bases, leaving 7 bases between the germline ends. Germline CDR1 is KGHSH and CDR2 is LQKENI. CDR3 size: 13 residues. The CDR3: CASSPLRGETQYF. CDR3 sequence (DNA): TGTGCCAGCTCACCACTCAGGGGAGAGACCCAGTACTTC.

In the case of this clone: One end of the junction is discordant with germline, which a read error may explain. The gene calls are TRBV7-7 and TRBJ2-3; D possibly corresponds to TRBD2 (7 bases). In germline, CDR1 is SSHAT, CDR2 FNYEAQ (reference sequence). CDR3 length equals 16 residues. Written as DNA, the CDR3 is TGTGCTAGCAGCCGGGGGGCGGGGGCAGGGACAGATACGCAGTATTTT. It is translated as CASSRGAGAGTDTQYF.

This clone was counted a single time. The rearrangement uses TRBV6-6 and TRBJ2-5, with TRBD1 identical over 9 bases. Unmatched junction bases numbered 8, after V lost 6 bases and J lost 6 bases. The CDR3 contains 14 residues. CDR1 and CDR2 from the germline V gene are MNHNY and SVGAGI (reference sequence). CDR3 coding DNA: TGTGCCAGCAGCCCGACAGGGGGGGAGAAGACCCAGTACTTC. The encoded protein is CASSPTGGEKTQYF.

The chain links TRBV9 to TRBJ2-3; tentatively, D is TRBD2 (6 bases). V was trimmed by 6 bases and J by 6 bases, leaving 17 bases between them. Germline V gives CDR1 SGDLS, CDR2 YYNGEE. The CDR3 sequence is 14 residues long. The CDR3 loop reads CASTLSGSQDTQYF. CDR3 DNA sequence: TGTGCCAGCACCCTCAGCGGGTCCCAGGATACGCAGTATTTT.

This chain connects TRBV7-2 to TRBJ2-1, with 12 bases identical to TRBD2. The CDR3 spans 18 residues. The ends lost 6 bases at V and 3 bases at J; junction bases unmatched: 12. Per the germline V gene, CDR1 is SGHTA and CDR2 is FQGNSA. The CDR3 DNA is TGTGCCAGCAGACACCAACTAGCGGGAGGATACGGCTACAATGAGCAGTTCTTC. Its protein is CASRHQLAGGYGYNEQFF.

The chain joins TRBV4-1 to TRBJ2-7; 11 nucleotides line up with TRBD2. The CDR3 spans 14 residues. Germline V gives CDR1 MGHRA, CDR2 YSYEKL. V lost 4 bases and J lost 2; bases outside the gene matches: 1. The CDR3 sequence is CASSPTSGTYEQYF. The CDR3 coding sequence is TGCGCCAGCAGCCCGACTAGCGGGACCTACGAGCAGTACTTC.

The CDR3 DNA sequence: TGTGCCAGCAGCCGACAGGGGAACACCTACGAGCAGTACTTC. Residues: CASSRQGNTYEQYF. The chain couples TRBV6-6 to TRBJ2-7; 8 nucleotides align to TRBD1. J was trimmed by 2 bases and V by 6 bases; bases with no gene match: 6. The germline gives CDR1 MNHNY, CDR2 SVGAGI (reference sequence). The CDR3 is 14 residues long.

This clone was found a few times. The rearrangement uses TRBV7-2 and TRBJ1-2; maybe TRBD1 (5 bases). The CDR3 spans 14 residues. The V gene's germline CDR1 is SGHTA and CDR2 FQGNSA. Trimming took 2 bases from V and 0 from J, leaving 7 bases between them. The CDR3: CASSLLTANYGYTF. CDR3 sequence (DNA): TGTGCCAGCAGCTTACTGACAGCTAACTATGGCTACACCTTC.

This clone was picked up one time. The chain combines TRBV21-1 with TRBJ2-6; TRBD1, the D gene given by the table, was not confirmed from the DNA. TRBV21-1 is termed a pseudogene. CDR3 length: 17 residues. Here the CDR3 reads CASSRANRTSGANVLTF. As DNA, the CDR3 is TGTGCCAGCAGCCGAGCTAACAGGACCTCTGGGGCCAACGTCCTGACTTTC.

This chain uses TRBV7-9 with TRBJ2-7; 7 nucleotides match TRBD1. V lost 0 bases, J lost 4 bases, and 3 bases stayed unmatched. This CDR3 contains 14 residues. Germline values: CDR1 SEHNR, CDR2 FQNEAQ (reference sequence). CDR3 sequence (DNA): TGTGCCAGCAGCTTAGCCGGGACAGCTTACGAGCAGTACTTC. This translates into CASSLAGTAYEQYF.

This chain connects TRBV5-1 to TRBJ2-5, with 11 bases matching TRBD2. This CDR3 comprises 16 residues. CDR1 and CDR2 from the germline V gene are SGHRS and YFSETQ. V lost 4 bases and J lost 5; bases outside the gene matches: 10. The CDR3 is CASSPREASGGETQYF. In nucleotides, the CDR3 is TGCGCCAGCAGCCCCCGGGAGGCTAGCGGGGGGGAGACCCAGTACTTC.

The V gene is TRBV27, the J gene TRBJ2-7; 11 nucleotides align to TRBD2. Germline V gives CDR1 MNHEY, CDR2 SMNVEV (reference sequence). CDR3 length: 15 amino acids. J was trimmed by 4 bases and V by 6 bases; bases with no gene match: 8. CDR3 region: CASSPTGLADYEQYF. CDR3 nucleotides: TGTGCCAGCAGCCCAACGGGACTAGCGGATTACGAGCAGTACTTC.

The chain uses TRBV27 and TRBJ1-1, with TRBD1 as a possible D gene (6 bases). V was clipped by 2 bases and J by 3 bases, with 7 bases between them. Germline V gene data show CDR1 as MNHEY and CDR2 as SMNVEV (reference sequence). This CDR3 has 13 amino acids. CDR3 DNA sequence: TGTGCCAGCAGTTTAGGACAGCACACTGAAGCTTTCTTT. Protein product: CASSLGQHTEAFF.

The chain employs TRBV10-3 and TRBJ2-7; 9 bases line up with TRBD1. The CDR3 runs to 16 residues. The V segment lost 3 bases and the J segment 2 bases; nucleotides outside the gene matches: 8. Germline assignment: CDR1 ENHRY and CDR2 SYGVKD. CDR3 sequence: CAISEETGGLTYEQYF. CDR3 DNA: TGTGCCATCAGTGAAGAGACAGGGGGGTTGACCTACGAGCAGTACTTC.

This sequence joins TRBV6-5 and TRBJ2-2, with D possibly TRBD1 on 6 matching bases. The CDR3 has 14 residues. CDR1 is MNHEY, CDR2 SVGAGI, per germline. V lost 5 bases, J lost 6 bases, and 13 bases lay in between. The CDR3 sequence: CASSERSGAGELFF. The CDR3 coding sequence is TGTGCCAGCAGTGAAAGATCAGGGGCCGGGGAGCTGTTTTTT.

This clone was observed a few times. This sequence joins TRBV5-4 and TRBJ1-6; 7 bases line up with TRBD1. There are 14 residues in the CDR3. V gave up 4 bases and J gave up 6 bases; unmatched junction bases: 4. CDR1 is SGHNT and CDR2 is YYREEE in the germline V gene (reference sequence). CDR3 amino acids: CASSPGTVNSPLHF. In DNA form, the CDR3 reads TGTGCCAGCAGCCCCGGGACAGTTAATTCACCCCTCCACTTT. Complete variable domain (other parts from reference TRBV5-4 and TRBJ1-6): ETGVTQSPTHLIKTRGQQVTLRCSSQSGHNTVSWYQQALGQGPQFIFQYYREEENGRGNFPPRFSGLQFPNYSSELNVNALELDDSALYLCASSPGTVNSPLHFGNGTRLTVT.